This T cell receptor (beta chain) derives from a study of OX40 agonist ivuxolimab in advanced cancers. Regarding the study in general: The costimulatory receptor OX40 (CD134) was targeted by ivuxolimab, a fully human IgG2 agonistic monoclonal antibody. Patients were allowed to have had prior anti-PD-1, anti-PD-L1 or anti-CTLA-4 therapy, and less than 45% of the dose-escalation patients had previously received checkpoint inhibitors. The dose-escalation cohort was around 84% male with a mean age of approximately 60 years, ranging from 23 to 79. Of the approximately 50 dose-escalation patients, hepatocellular carcinoma was present in roughly 19, melanoma in roughly 15, renal cell carcinoma in 9 and head and neck cancer in 9. Intravenous ivuxolimab was administered to patients every 2 weeks at six dose levels: 0.01, 0.1, 0.3, 1.5, 3 and 10 mg/kg. The paper reports the monotherapy dose-escalation portion (N of about 50 patients) of the phase I ivuxolimab trial. Partial responses occurred in three dose-escalation patients, of whom one had hepatocellular carcinoma and two had cutaneous melanoma. The purpose of peripheral TCRbeta sequencing was to test whether ivuxolimab changed TCR sequence diversity and led to clonal T-cell expansion.

V is clipped by 1 base and J by 8 bases, and the sequence between their germline boundaries is 12 bases long. The CDR3, from cysteine to phenylalanine, totals 14 residues. The retained sequence is limited to the CDR3, 42 bases, with the frame set at the first base. Based on the germline V gene, the CDR1 and CDR2 sequences are SGHVS and FQNEAQ. Broad study findings and their caveats: At doses from 0.1 to 3.0 mg/kg, clonal expansion was seen in both CD4+ and CD8+ blood T cells between baseline and week 6. After ivuxolimab, CD8+ T cells had more expanded clones than CD4+ T cells on average. Partial responders in the 0.1-3.0 mg/kg groups had among the lowest normalized peripheral clonal expansion, especially among CD8+ T cells. The antigen specificity of the clonally expanded peripheral T cells was not determined. Low levels of normalized T-cell clonal expansion were also seen in some nonresponding patients.

The trial excluded patients who had a history of autoimmune disease or who were on systemic immunosuppression. Peripheral blood for TCR sequencing was drawn from every dose cohort at baseline, at cycle 4 day 1 and at cycle 7 day 1. The samples were drawn from a first-in-human, open-label, multicenter phase I dose-escalation trial of ivuxolimab. Adults with locally advanced or metastatic head and neck squamous cell, hepatocellular, melanoma or renal cell carcinoma were enrolled in the trial. Before TCR sequencing, CD4+ and CD8+ T cells were separately sorted from peripheral blood. Details on this clone: The specificity of this receptor is unknown. Base qualities are not at hand, and no much larger clone is one base apart.

Genomic DNA was isolated from the sorted cells so that the TCRbeta CDR3 region could be sequenced. The immunoSEQ Assay was used for sequencing of TCRbeta CDR3 regions. Held by TCRdb, this immuneACCESS table contains in-frame sequences only and omits some clones. Under half of the omission traces to an unresolved V gene where checked; the cause of the rest is unknown. The sample records around 40,000 clones, more than 80% of which are singletons. The biggest ten clones account for around 18% of the sample. The receptor was isolated from an adult with an advanced solid tumor such as melanoma, head and neck, liver or kidney cancer. The chain joins TRBV7-8 to TRBJ2-4; the D gene is possibly TRBD2, with 7 bases matching. The source was CD4+ or CD8+ T cells sorted from blood, collected in a trial of the OX40 agonist ivuxolimab. The DNA sequence reads TGTGCCAGCAGCTTAGGGGGGGGCGAGGACATTCAGTACTTC. It codes for CASSLGGGEDIQYF.